Listed here are 26 T cell receptor beta chains from one sample, sequenced in a study of patients and donors after allogeneic stem cell transplantation. TCRdb reanalysed the RT-PCR reads using MiXCR and keeps one entry per CDR3 protein. In the table there are approximately 200,000 distinct CDR3 sequences, about 37% of which are singletons. Sequencing input: blood, either unsorted or a sorted T cell fraction (not recorded which). The source is a human donor who was either an allogeneic HSCT recipient or a stem cell or donor lymphocyte infusion donor (not recorded which). It is not recorded whose cells these are; they may come from a transplant donor.

This clonotype turned up a few times. The chain has TRBV5-1 and TRBJ2-1; possibly TRBD1 or TRBD2 for D (6 bases each). This CDR3 contains 14 residues. The germline CDR1 and CDR2 sequences are SGHRS and YFSETQ. The V and J ends lost 4 bases and 7 bases respectively, with 15 bases between them. The CDR3 loop is CASSITGAENEQFF. The CDR3 DNA is TGCGCCAGCAGCATTACGGGGGCGGAGAATGAGCAGTTCTTC.

The rearrangement links TRBV5-1 to TRBJ1-1; D is undetermined. The length of the CDR3 is 14 residues. In germline, CDR1 is SGHRS, CDR2 YFSETQ. Trimming removed 1 base at V and 1 base at J, with 8 bases between. The CDR3 region is CASSLQASNTEAFF. The DNA of the CDR3 is TGCGCCAGCAGCTTGCAGGCCTCGAACACTGAAGCTTTCTTT.

This chain joins TRBV28 and TRBJ2-7; weak D call: TRBD2 (7 bases). The CDR3 runs to 14 residues. In germline, CDR1 is MDHEN, CDR2 SYDVKM. Trimming took 2 bases from V and 6 from J, leaving 14 bases between them. As DNA, the CDR3 is TGTGCCAGCAGTTTAGGCAGGGGAGGGCGCGAGCAGTACTTC. Translated: CASSLGRGGREQYF.

This chain uses TRBV12-3 or TRBV12-4 with TRBJ1-2, with no clear D. Trimming cost V 3 bases and J 6 bases, with 8 bases left between them. This CDR3 region has 12 residues. CDR3 nucleotide sequence: TGTGCCAGCAGTTTCCCCGGACATGGCTACACCTTC. Protein sequence: CASSFPGHGYTF.

The chain joins TRBV5-1 to TRBJ1-5; 7 bases are shared with TRBD1. Germline V CDR1 and CDR2: SGHRS, YFSETQ. The CDR3 extends over 15 amino acids. The V gene end was trimmed by 1 base and the J gene end by 2 bases; junction bases not matched to a gene: 3. The CDR3 reads CASSLSGQGNQPQHF. In nucleotides, the CDR3 is TGCGCCAGCAGCTTGTCCGGACAGGGCAATCAGCCCCAGCATTTT.

This chain joins TRBV28 and TRBJ2-3; D call uncertain. The CDR3 length is 15 residues. Trimming stripped 7 bases from V and 7 bases from J, with 21 bases between. In germline, CDR1 is MDHEN, CDR2 SYDVKM. CDR3 region: CASTDPSPAPHTQYF. Written as DNA, the CDR3 is TGTGCCAGCACCGATCCGAGCCCCGCACCGCATACGCAGTATTTT.

The V gene is TRBV12-3 or TRBV12-4, the J gene TRBJ1-4; TRBD1 is a possible D gene (5 bases). The CDR3 has 15 amino acids. V was pared by 1 base and J by 8 bases, with 14 bases between. The DNA of the CDR3 is TGTGCCAGCAGTTTAGGGAACCCCGGGGGAGAAAAACTGTTTTTT. This gives the protein CASSLGNPGGEKLFF.

This chain connects TRBV7-8 to TRBJ1-4, with D unclear. Germline V gene sequence: CDR1 SGHVS, CDR2 FQNEAQ. The CDR3 contains 12 residues. V shed 4 bases and J shed 6 bases, with 6 bases lying between them. The CDR3 nucleotides read TGTGCCAGCAGCTCCGCGGATGAAAAACTGTTTTTT. This sequence encodes CASSSADEKLFF.

CDR3 bases: TGTGCCAGCTCACCACAAGACCGCCCCCCCGAGCAGTACTTC. Residues: CASSPQDRPPEQYF. The chain is built from TRBV18 and TRBJ2-7; no clear D gene. Germline values: CDR1 KGHSH, CDR2 LQKENI. The CDR3 contains 14 residues. The V gene lost 1 base and the J gene lost 6 bases, with 13 bases spanning the gap.

This sequence joins TRBV15 and TRBJ2-7; D ambiguous. CDR1 is LNHNV and CDR2 is YYDKDF in the germline V gene (reference sequence). There are 14 residues in the CDR3. Trimming removed 0 bases from V and 4 bases from J, with 10 bases in between. CDR3 residues: CATSREGIGYEQYF. The CDR3 DNA sequence: TGTGCCACCAGCAGAGAAGGGATCGGGTACGAGCAGTACTTC.

This sequence joins TRBV15 and TRBJ1-3, with D possibly matching TRBD1 (5 bases). The germline gives CDR1 LNHNV, CDR2 YYDKDF (reference sequence). The CDR3 is 14 residues long. V was pared by 3 bases and J by 2 bases, with 8 bases between. CDR3 coding DNA: TGTGCCACCAGCAGCAGGGTGGCTGGAAACACCATATATTTT. It codes for CATSSRVAGNTIYF.

The chain combines TRBV29-1 with TRBJ2-7; tentatively, D is TRBD2 (6 bases). V gave up 5 bases and J gave up 0 bases, with 14 bases separating them. The CDR3 is 14 residues long. Per germline, CDR1 SQVTM and CDR2 ANQGSEA. The CDR3 sequence is CSVSGSRLSYEQYF. DNA of the CDR3: TGCAGCGTTAGCGGGTCAAGGCTCTCCTACGAGCAGTACTTC.

The V gene is TRBV2, the J gene TRBJ1-2; possible D gene TRBD1, 5 bases. V lost 3 bases and J lost 4, with 9 bases in between. CDR3 length: 13 residues. Germline CDR1 and CDR2: SNHLY and FYNNEI. CDR3 DNA: TGTGCCAGCAGTGATGAGGGACCCTATGGCTACACCTTC. It is translated as CASSDEGPYGYTF.

The rearrangement links TRBV12-3 or TRBV12-4 to TRBJ2-2; TRBD2 might be the D (5 bases). Between the trimmed V and J ends, which lost 3 bases and 0 bases, there was a span of 11 bases. This CDR3 region has 16 residues. The CDR3 DNA reads as TGTGCCAGCAGTTTTGACCCCGGGACGAACACCGGGGAGCTGTTTTTT. It specifies CASSFDPGTNTGELFF.

The chain carries TRBV7-9 and TRBJ1-3; perhaps TRBD1 as D (6 bases). V shed 0 bases and J shed 2 bases, with 17 bases lying between them. CDR1 is SEHNR, CDR2 FQNEAQ, per germline (reference sequence). The CDR3 is 18 residues long. The CDR3 loop is CASSLARWQGSPGNTIYF. The DNA for the CDR3 is TGTGCCAGCAGCTTAGCGCGGTGGCAGGGGAGCCCTGGAAACACCATATATTTT.

This clonotype has a handful of counts. The chain links TRBV28 to TRBJ2-2; unclear D gene. Looked up from germline, CDR1 is MDHEN and CDR2 is SYDVKM. V dropped 5 bases and J dropped 7 bases, with 11 bases sitting between them. The CDR3 runs 13 residues. The CDR3 DNA is TGTGCCAGCAGTCTCTGGTGGGGCGGGGAGCTGTTTTTT. This encodes CASSLWWGGELFF.

The gene calls are TRBV6-5 and TRBJ2-7; no clear D. The CDR3 extends over 13 amino acids. Germline loops: CDR1 MNHEY, CDR2 SVGAGI. V lost 2 bases and J lost 5, with 10 bases in between. As DNA, the CDR3 is TGTGCCAGCAGTTACGTTGGGGTCGACGAGCAGTACTTC. It yields the protein CASSYVGVDEQYF.

The chain carries TRBV10-1 and TRBJ1-5; D is uncertain. Trimming left V 7 bases short and J 0 bases short, with 16 bases between. Germline V gene sequence: CDR1 WNHNN, CDR2 SYGVQD (reference sequence). This CDR3 is built from 16 residues. The CDR3 protein is CASIPGPSNSNQPQHF. DNA for the CDR3: TGCGCCAGCATTCCCGGGCCGAGTAATAGCAATCAGCCCCAGCATTTT.

This clonotype was seen a handful of times. The CDR3 sequence: CSVEVWAVNTEAFF. The CDR3 DNA reads as TGCAGCGTTGAGGTCTGGGCAGTGAACACTGAAGCTTTCTTT. The rearrangement joins TRBV29-1 to TRBJ1-1; no reliable D call. The CDR3 length is 14 residues. With 3 bases removed from V and 0 bases from J, the gap between germline ends came to 11 bases. From germline, CDR1 is SQVTM and CDR2 ANQGSEA. The entire variable domain, with the rest obtained from reference TRBV29-1 and TRBJ1-1, is as follows: SAVISQKPSRDICQRGTSLTIQCQVDSQVTMMFWYRQQPGQSLTLIATANQGSEATYESGFVIDKFPISRPNLTFSTLTVSNMSPEDSSIYLCSVEVWAVNTEAFFGQGTRLTVV.

This clonotype was detected once. The rearrangement links TRBV7-2 to TRBJ1-5; D not certain. The CDR3 totals 16 residues. The V gene lost 5 bases and the J gene lost 1 base, with 15 bases spanning the gap. From germline, CDR1 is SGHTA and CDR2 FQGNSA. The CDR3 nucleotides read TGTGCCAGCAGCCCGTGGTCAGGAGGGAGCAATCAGCCCCAGCATTTT. Residues: CASSPWSGGSNQPQHF.

The genes are TRBV5-1 and TRBJ1-2; no clear D gene. The CDR3 covers 14 residues. Per germline, CDR1 SGHRS and CDR2 YFSETQ. V was shortened by 4 bases and J by 3 bases, with 13 bases between the two germline ends. The CDR3 sequence: CASSPEGIDYGYTF. The DNA for the CDR3 is TGCGCCAGCAGCCCCGAAGGAATAGACTATGGCTACACCTTC.

The V gene is TRBV4-2, the J gene TRBJ1-5; 7 bases agree with TRBD1. V trimming: 0 bases; J trimming: 7 bases; junction bases outside the gene matches: 9. Germline V lookup: CDR1 LGHNA, CDR2 YNFKEQ. CDR3 size: 16 residues. The CDR3 loop is CASSQDPQGGGQPQHF. The CDR3 DNA follows: TGTGCCAGCAGCCAAGACCCTCAGGGGGGAGGCCAGCCCCAGCATTTT.

The V call is TRBV5-1, the J call TRBJ2-4; weak D call: TRBD1 (6 bases). Deletions cut 4 bases from V and 2 bases from J, with 7 bases between. Germline V gives CDR1 SGHRS, CDR2 YFSETQ. The CDR3 is made up of 13 amino acids. This chain's CDR3 is CASSRDTKNIQYF. DNA for the CDR3: TGCGCCAGCAGCCGGGACACCAAAAACATTCAGTACTTC. Supplemented by reference TRBV5-1 and TRBJ2-4, the full variable domain reads KAGVTQTPRYLIKTRGQQVTLSCSPISGHRSVSWYQQTPGQGLQFLFEYFSETQRNKGNFPGRFSGRQFSNSRSEMNVSTLELGDSALYLCASSRDTKNIQYFGAGTRLSVL.

Only a few counts were recorded for this clonotype. The chain couples TRBV4-2 to TRBJ2-7; TRBD1 matches 7 bases. This CDR3 is built from 15 residues. CDR1 and CDR2 (germline): LGHNA, YNFKEQ. Trimming cost V 1 base and J 3 bases; bases outside gene matches: 6. CDR3 sequence: CASSQGPRGSYEQYF. CDR3 nucleotide sequence: TGTGCCAGCAGCCAAGGACCCAGGGGGAGCTACGAGCAGTACTTC.

This clonotype was counted a few times. The rearrangement uses TRBV24-1 and TRBJ2-1; D gene unclear. Trimming removed 4 bases at V and 5 bases at J, with 8 bases between. The length of the CDR3 is 13 residues. Germline V gives CDR1 KGHDR, CDR2 SFDVKD. The CDR3 here is CATSDPRHNEQFF. The DNA of the CDR3 is TGTGCCACCAGTGACCCGAGACACAATGAGCAGTTCTTC.

This clonotype was found a few times. The chain recombines TRBV30 with TRBJ1-1; D is unresolved. The CDR3 covers 14 residues. Per the germline V gene, CDR1 is GTSNPN and CDR2 is SVGIG (reference sequence). V lost 3 bases, J lost 3 bases, and 14 bases lay in between. This CDR3 is CAWRFGSRDTEAFF. DNA for the CDR3: TGTGCCTGGAGGTTTGGATCTAGAGACACTGAAGCTTTCTTT.